These T cell receptor beta chains were read from a single sample in a study of T cell responses to AZD1222 COVID-19 vaccine. Profiled with immunoSEQ multiplex PCR; TCRdb holds only in-frame clones, not every one. Found here are some 160,000 clones, just under 95% of them singletons; the top ten hold around 1.7%. This specimen consisted of peripheral blood, obtained on day 0 of AZD1222 vaccination. These receptors were obtained from an adult in good health. CDR3s include the opening cysteine and the closing phenylalanine or tryptophan. The D gene is left open where the match is weak. Only some rows state a clone size, as once, few, many or a class for expanded clones.

TRBV3-1/TRBV3-2	.	.	TRBJ1-1	TGTGCCAGCACCCCCTCCTCAGGAGGGACTGAAGCTTTCTTT	CASTPSSGGTEAFF
TRBV4-1	.	TRBD1	TRBJ2-2	TGCGCCAGCAGCACCTCAGGACAGGGTCGTTTCACCGGGGAGCTGTTTTTT	CASSTSGQGRFTGELFF
TRBV29-1	.	TRBD2	TRBJ2-3	TGCAGCGCTTTCCTAGCGGGGGCCCTCACAGATACGCAGTATTTT	CSAFLAGALTDTQYF
TRBV3-1/TRBV3-2	.	.	TRBJ1-6	TGTGCCAGCAGCCAGTATAGAGCCTCACCCCTCCACTTT	CASSQYRASPLHF
TRBV19	.	TRBD1	TRBJ2-5	TGTGCCACCCTCGACAGGGGAATTGGGGAGACCCAGTACTTC	CATLDRGIGETQYF
TRBV19	once	TRBD2	TRBJ2-2	TGTGCCAGTAGTACGGGGGGCACCGGGGAGCTGTTTTTT	CASSTGGTGELFF
TRBV7-3	once	.	TRBJ1-1	TGTGCCAGCAGCTTACAGGGGTTGAACACTGAAGCTTTCTTT	CASSLQGLNTEAFF
TRBV6-5	.	.	TRBJ1-2	TGTGCCAGCAGAGCCTGGCGTGGGGCAGAGGGCTACACCTTC	CASRAWRGAEGYTF
TRBV11-2	.	.	TRBJ2-5	TGTGCCAGCAGCTCATACAGTGGACCCCCAGAGACCCAGTACTTC	CASSSYSGPPETQYF
TRBV5-1	.	TRBD2	TRBJ2-1	TGCGCCAGCAGCTTGTTTGCTAGCGGTTCCTACAATGAGCAGTTCTTC	CASSLFASGSYNEQFF
TRBV24-1	.	TRBD2	TRBJ2-1	TGTGCCACCAGTGATTCTAGCGGGGGTTCGAGCTCCTACAATGAGCAGTTCTTC	CATSDSSGGSSSYNEQFF
TRBV21-1	.	.	TRBJ2-7	TGTGCCAGCAGCAAACGTCAAGCCGGACTAGCGGGGGGACATTCCAGCCCAGAGCAGTACTTC	CASSKRQAGLAGGHSSPEQYF
TRBV10-3	.	TRBD1	TRBJ1-5	TGTGCCATCAGCGGAGACAGGGGGTCGAATCAGCCCCAGCATTTT	CAISGDRGSNQPQHF
TRBV29-1	.	.	TRBJ2-3	TGCAGCGTAGACTTTGGGTCAGATACGCAGTATTTT	CSVDFGSDTQYF
TRBV29-1	.	.	TRBJ2-2	TGCAGCGTTGAAGGGCAGGAGAACACCGGGGAGCTGTTTTTT	CSVEGQENTGELFF
TRBV6-5	once	.	TRBJ2-2	TGTGCCAGCAGGTACGACGCCAGGGCCACCGGGGAGCTGTTTTTT	CASRYDARATGELFF
TRBV5-1	.	TRBD1	TRBJ2-7	TGCGCCAGCAGGCTCCACAGGGGGCGCGCCTACGAGCAGTACTTC	CASRLHRGRAYEQYF
TRBV2	.	TRBD2	TRBJ2-7	TGTGCCAGCCGCCGGGGGGTCTACGAGCAGTACTTC	CASRRGVYEQYF
TRBV3-1/TRBV3-2	.	TRBD1	TRBJ2-5	TGTGCCAGCAGCCAAGGAGGGACAGAGAAGACCCAGTACTTC	CASSQGGTEKTQYF
TRBV19	.	.	TRBJ1-1	TGTGCCAGTAGTATCTTGGGCGTGGGCCTGAACACTGAAGCTTTCTTT	CASSILGVGLNTEAFF
TRBV18	.	.	TRBJ1-5	TGTGCCAGCTCTCTGACGACAGGCGCTATTAGCAATCAGCCCCAGCATTTT	CASSLTTGAISNQPQHF
TRBV19	once	.	TRBJ1-2	TGTGCCAGCCAACACTATAACTATGGCTACACCTTC	CASQHYNYGYTF
TRBV12-5	.	.	TRBJ2-3	TGTGCTAGTGGTTTGTTCAGACAGGGAGGGAGCACAGATACGCAGTATTTT	CASGLFRQGGSTDTQYF
TRBV11-2	.	TRBD1	TRBJ2-1	TGTGCCAGCAGCTTAGCCGCGCGGACAGGGCGAAATGAGCAGTTCTTC	CASSLAARTGRNEQFF
TRBV19	.	.	TRBJ1-5	TGTGCCAGTAGTGATACAGGGTTTCAGCCCCAGCATTTT	CASSDTGFQPQHF
TRBV6-5	.	.	TRBJ2-3	TGTGCCAGCAGTTACGCCGGGACCTGGAGGACAGATACGCAGTATTTT	CASSYAGTWRTDTQYF
TRBV5-5	.	.	TRBJ1-1	TGTGCCAGCAGCTTAATAATTGGTGTTGACACTGAAGCTTTCTTT	CASSLIIGVDTEAFF
TRBV5-1	.	TRBD1	TRBJ1-1	TGCGCCAGCAGCTTGGACAGGGGGCCAGCTTTCTTT	CASSLDRGPAFF
TRBV11-2	.	.	TRBJ1-2	TGTGCCAGCAGCTTTAGAGGGGTTTCGGGCTATGGCTACACCTTC	CASSFRGVSGYGYTF
TRBV5-1	.	.	TRBJ1-1	TGCGCCAGCAGCACGACACCGAACACTGAAGCTTTCTTT	CASSTTPNTEAFF
TRBV2	.	TRBD1	TRBJ1-1	TGTGCCAGCACACGGGGGACAGGGGGCACTGAAGCTTTCTTT	CASTRGTGGTEAFF
TRBV10-1	.	TRBD2	TRBJ2-7	TGCGCCAGCCCGACTAGCGGGGGTCCAGGCGAGCAGTACTTC	CASPTSGGPGEQYF
TRBV9	.	.	TRBJ2-1	TGTGCCAGCAGCGCCCGTATCAACCATAGGGGGGAGAATGAGCAGTTCTTC	CASSARINHRGENEQFF
TRBV27	.	.	TRBJ2-7	TGTGCCAGCAGTTTGTTGGGGCAGTCCTACGAGCAGTACTTC	CASSLLGQSYEQYF
TRBV4-1	.	TRBD2	TRBJ2-1	TGCGCCAGCAGCCATGCCGGGACTAGCAGATCGAATGAGCAGTTCTTC	CASSHAGTSRSNEQFF
TRBV5-6	.	.	TRBJ1-5	TGTGCCAGCAGCCTCGGACCGGGGCGCAATCAGCCCCAGCATTTT	CASSLGPGRNQPQHF
TRBV7-8	.	.	TRBJ2-6	TGTGCCAGCAGCTCGACAGTACGGGACGGGGCCAACGTCCTGACTTTC	CASSSTVRDGANVLTF
TRBV30	.	.	TRBJ1-3	TGTGCCTGGACGGAAAAGGGGCCTTACTCTGGAAACACCATATATTTT	CAWTEKGPYSGNTIYF
TRBV5-6	.	.	TRBJ2-7	TGTGCCAGCAGCCTTTTACTAAGGCTTTCCTACGAGCAGTACTTC	CASSLLLRLSYEQYF
TRBV6-1	.	.	TRBJ1-1	TGTGCCAGCAGTTTTTCTACAGGGTCTGAAGCTTTCTTT	CASSFSTGSEAFF
TRBV18	once	.	TRBJ1-4	TGTGCCAGCTCACCAGGAGTTAATGAAAAACTGTTTTTT	CASSPGVNEKLFF
TRBV29-1	.	.	TRBJ2-7	TGCAGCGTTAGCGAGGGGCTCGAGCAGTACTTC	CSVSEGLEQYF
TRBV7-2	.	.	TRBJ1-2	TGTGCCAGCAGCTTTGGGGGGCGGGATGGCTACACCTTC	CASSFGGRDGYTF
TRBV7-8	.	TRBD1	TRBJ1-5	TGTGCCAGCAGCTCCCAGGGGGCAGTAGGACAGCCCCAGCATTTT	CASSSQGAVGQPQHF
TRBV9	.	.	TRBJ1-3	TGTGCCAGCAGCGTAGACCCGGGTCGGGGAAACACCATATATTTT	CASSVDPGRGNTIYF
TRBV14	.	TRBD1	TRBJ2-1	TGTGCCAGCAGCCGCAACAGGGGGCCAAACAATGAGCAGTTCTTC	CASSRNRGPNNEQFF
TRBV19	.	.	TRBJ1-1	TGTGCCAGTAGTTGGAAAGGGCTCCAAGCTTTCTTT	CASSWKGLQAFF
TRBV6-6	.	TRBD1	TRBJ1-5	TGTGCCAGCAGTCGAACAGGGGGCGCAGGCAATCAGCCCCAGCATTTT	CASSRTGGAGNQPQHF
TRBV19	.	.	TRBJ1-1	TGTGCCAGTCATGCAGGGGCCTATGAAGCTTTCTTT	CASHAGAYEAFF